Included here is one T cell receptor (beta chain) sequence, with context. The data stem from a study of blood T cell repertoires in COVID-19. At the level of the study: The analysed material was cDNA or gDNA that came from T cells, B-cell-depleted T cells, or PBMCs.

Germline CDR1 SNHLY, CDR2 FYNNEI. The CDR3 covers 15 residues. The ends were cut back, 1 base at V and 4 bases at J, with 10 bases in the middle. Sequenced by immunoSEQ multiplex PCR; TCRdb stores in-frame clones only, minus some. The sample includes roughly 49,000 clones, approximately 86% of them seen just once. Sequenced material: peripheral blood. The J gene is TRBJ2-2, the V gene TRBV2; weak D call: TRBD2 (6 bases). The sequence derives from a man of 80 years or more with active COVID-19. In DNA, the CDR3 is TGTGCCAGCAGTGAAGAAAGGGGACTCACCGGGGAGCTGTTTTTT. As protein: CASSEERGLTGELFF.